This T cell receptor beta chain was sequenced in a study of shared clonotypes between healthy human individuals. This clone came up once. The authors' processing: ImmunoSEQ only sent back junction sequences with no quality scores, so filtering was done differently. Sequencing was performed with immunoSEQ multiplex PCR; in TCRdb, only in-frame clones are kept and a portion is missing. V, J and clone size derive from that table, while D and trimming were established from the DNA sequence. The top ten clones hold approximately 13% of a sample with about 480,000 clones, 60% to 80% of them seen once. The length of the CDR3 is 14 residues. V lost 2 bases and J lost 4; bases outside the gene matches: 4. Germline V gives CDR1 SGHNT, CDR2 YYREEE (reference sequence). Every donor was a Caucasian adult from Nashville, Tennessee.

The receptor was isolated from a woman aged 40 to 50 in good health. Some clones in this sample may be carry-over from other donors' samples. Specimen: PBMCs. The V and J genes are TRBV5-4 and TRBJ1-2; TRBD1 matches 8 bases. The CDR3 DNA reads TGTGCCAGCAGCTTCGGACAGGGAGGCTATGGCTACACCTTC. Protein sequence: CASSFGQGGYGYTF.